The T cell receptor (beta chain) under discussion was sequenced for a study of T-cell reconstitution after alpha-beta-depleted transplantation in children. The CDR3 has 16 residues. Per the germline V gene, CDR1 is MNHNS and CDR2 is SASEGT. The V end lost 6 bases, the J end lost 3 bases, and 18 bases lay between the germline ends. Comment on this clonotype: What it binds is unknown.

Findings and caveats of the study: Newly produced T cells mostly provided counts and TCRbeta diversity after one year, as hyperexpanded clones declined. Surviving recipient cells, namely T cells and thymic progenitors, were the source of high day-60 TCRbeta diversity in some patients. Reportedly, roughly two months post-transplant, alpha-beta T cells arose from several hundred expanded graft clones.

Unique molecular identifiers were used to barcode this TCRbeta library. MiXCR was run by TCRdb on the PCR reads, yielding one entry per CDR3 protein. The sample includes around 500,000 distinct CDR3 sequences, roughly 23% seen only once; the top ten take 14%. The TCR comes from a boy younger than two who had a stem cell transplant for acute myeloid leukemia, so the T cells may come from the graft donor. The chain carries TRBV6-1 and TRBJ1-5, with D possibly matching TRBD1 (6 bases). The starting material was PBMCs, mostly from graft donor cells, obtained 360 days after TCRalphabeta/CD19-depleted stem cell transplant. CDR3 nucleotide sequence: TGTGCCAGCAGCTCTACAGGGAGTTTGAACAATCAGCCCCAGCATTTT. Translated, it gives CASSSTGSLNNQPQHF.